This T cell receptor beta chain was observed in a study of T-cell reconstitution after alpha-beta-depleted transplantation in children (dated by TCRdb to 2016 to 2017). Broadly, across the study: T-cell immune reconstitution after TCRalphabeta/CD19-depleted allogeneic hematopoietic cell transplantation in children was quantitatively tracked in the study by means of TCR repertoire profiling. Points the paper makes about the study in general: In some patients, the high TCRbeta diversity seen at day 60 was put down to recipient T cells and intrathymic progenitors that had survived conditioning. The frequencies of hyperexpanded clones fell over the following months, and after one year, T-cell counts and TCRbeta diversity were mostly attributed to newly produced T cells. Apparently early alphabetaT-cell count recovery about two months after transplant reportedly relied on only several hundred rapidly expanded clones derived from non-depleted graft cells.

The treatment or condition label on this specimen signifies: allogeneic hematopoietic cell transplantation with graft depleted of TCRalphabeta T cells and CD19 B cells. Transplant recipients were children who received TCRalphabeta/CD19-depleted allogeneic hematopoietic cell grafts. This clonotype was seen repeatedly, ten times or more. The target of this receptor is not known. No qualities accompany the bases; no much larger clone lies one base away. Libraries were built with PCR. The run used an Illumina HiSeq 2500. Molecular barcoding was employed in the preparation of TCR libraries, with unique molecular identifiers being used to normalize TCRbeta repertoire quantification. The public reads were run again by TCRdb, first through fastp at Q25 and then through MiXCR, and only productive beta chains were kept. Each entry merges the rows of one CDR3 protein and shows their most common DNA and genes. The sample table holds around 300,000 distinct CDR3 sequences, of which 9.5% to 13% were seen once. The ten top clones hold about 20% of the sample.

Here the sequenced sample was peripheral blood, taken 180 days after TCRalphabeta/CD19-depleted stem cell transplant. This TCR was recovered from a male patient between 2 and 10 years old who had a stem cell transplant for chronic granulomatous disease, so the T cells may come from the graft donor.

The DNA sequence is as follows: TGTGCCAGCAGCCCCGTTTCGTACACAGATACGCAGTATTTT. Translated, this gives CASSPVSYTDTQYF. The chain was built from TRBV7-2 and TRBJ2-3; confidence is insufficient to name the D gene. The cysteine opens and the phenylalanine closes a CDR3 of 14 amino acids. Only the CDR3 portion is preserved as DNA: 42 bases, with reading frame beginning at the first base. Via the germline V gene, CDR1 is SGHTA and CDR2 FQGNSA. Trimming costs V 5 bases and J 2 bases, and their ends lie 11 bases apart.